This TCR beta chain appears in the sequencing data of a study of Ad26.COV2.S vaccination and SARS-CoV-2 variants (dated by TCRdb to the early 2020s). Looking at the study overall: Vaccine-arm donors came from COV1001, a multicentre, randomized, double-blind, placebo-controlled phase I-IIa trial of Ad26.COV2.S in healthy adults. Dosing of Ad26.COV2.S was intramuscular, at either 5x10^10 or 1x10^11 viral particles, delivered as one shot or as two shots spaced 56 days apart. The specificity and breadth of SARS-CoV-2-reactive T cell receptors after Ad26.COV2.S vaccination were assessed by TCRbeta repertoire sequencing. A total of approximately 32 samples were included in the TCR-sequenced set, comprising about 20 Ad26.COV2.S vaccine recipients, 5 placebo recipients and 8 SARS-CoV-2 convalescent individuals. Trial participants were randomized into five groups of five, in which low-dose or high-dose Ad26.COV2.S was given once or twice, or placebo was given on both occasions. Investigators remained blinded to trial group allocation during experiments and outcome assessment. Results and caveats for the whole study, not just this receptor: The study lacked the statistical power to compare responses across vaccine doses or regimens. Higher spike-specific TCR breadth was observed in Ad26.COV2.S recipients than in placebo recipients (P = 0.0014). According to the authors, total T cell responses may have been underestimated by the TCR breadth and depth analyses. Vaccine and placebo recipients had comparable non-spike TCR breadth, which fits with the vaccine containing only spike. After vaccination, substantial breadth of spike-specific CD8+ and CD4+ T cell responses was reported.

As to this clone: No cognate antigen has been identified for it. Per-base quality was not reported, and no clone a single base away is much larger than it.

Here V drops 5 bases and J drops 5 bases, and the junction holds 11 bases not matched to any gene. The germline V gene (reference sequence) supplies CDR1 SEHNR and CDR2 FQNEAQ. Reading from cysteine to phenylalanine, the CDR3 counts 16 amino acids. Just CDR3 DNA is preserved here, 48 bases in frame from base 1. The treatment or condition label here, explained by the study, means: about 20 received Ad26.COV2.S at low or high dose, single or two shots; 5 received placebo; per-sample allocation not given. For vaccine and placebo recipients, repertoires were sequenced using samples collected on day 63 after the first injection. Cohort 1b enrolled roughly 25 adults aged 18-55 years at a single site in Boston, USA, between 29 July and 7 August 2020. As a vaccine, Ad26.COV2.S was a replication-incompetent adenovirus type 26 vector that expressed a prefusion-stabilized SARS-CoV-2 spike protein derived from the original Wuhan strain.

TCRbeta CDR3 regions were sequenced with the immunoSEQ Assay. After extraction, genomic DNA underwent amplification by bias-controlled multiplex PCR, followed by high-throughput sequencing. For the original study's pipeline: To quantify the absolute abundance of every unique TCRbeta CDR3 region, sequences were collapsed and filtered. T cell fraction was estimated by normalizing TCRbeta template counts to usable DNA, with usable DNA measured through amplification of reference genes found in all nucleated cells. Repertoire TCRs were annotated as SARS-CoV-2-specific by exact matching of V gene, CDR3 amino acid sequence and J gene to a known reactive TCR set. The reference SARS-CoV-2 TCR set came from MIRA and was filtered for enrichment in COVID-19-positive ImmuneCODE repertoires, removing public or cross-reactive TCRs. Drawing on the MIRA antigens, annotated TCRs were analysed further at the level of specific ORF or position within ORF. Breadth was defined as annotated unique rearrangements over total unique productive rearrangements; depth was the summed frequency of those rearrangements. TCR breadth was compared between groups using two-sided Wilcoxon rank-sum tests. TCRdb re-hosts the immuneACCESS table, in-frame sequences only. Its copies lack some clones; in the studies checked, an unresolved V gene accounts for under half of them, and the cause for the rest is not known. The DNA gave D and trimming, while V, J and clone size come from that table. The sample table shows about 350,000 clones, and 85% to 90% are seen once. The ten largest clones capture approximately 5% of the sample.

The chain uses TRBV7-9 and TRBJ1-4, and 7 bases in between align with TRBD1. This sequence was found in a person aged 18-60 years who received the Ad26.COV2.S COVID-19 vaccine or a placebo. Here the sequenced sample was peripheral blood, taken in a trial of Ad26.COV2.S vaccine versus placebo. Here is the DNA: TGTGCCAGCAGCCCTACCACCCCGACAGGGAATGAAAAACTGTTTTTT. Translated, it gives CASSPTTPTGNEKLFF.